Below are 2 T cell receptor beta chains sequenced from a single sample in a study of sequential checkpoint blockade in melanoma. The repertoire was sequenced with immunoSEQ multiplex PCR; TCRdb's copy has only in-frame clones and lacks some. The table has some 150 clones, less than 30% seen once. The treatment here: randomized to nivolumab then ipilimumab (arm A) or the reverse (arm B). Source: tumor tissue (inferred from file names), taken from a patient given nivolumab and ipilimumab in sequence. The receptor set was obtained from a human donor with melanoma.

Judged by abundance, this clone is large. The chain recombines TRBV6-8 with TRBJ1-2; TRBD1 is a possible D gene (6 bases). The CDR3 contains 13 residues. V lost 2 bases and J 4 bases, leaving 8 bases between the germline ends. Germline V gene data show CDR1 as MNHGY and CDR2 as SAAAGT. The CDR3 DNA is TGTGCCAGCAGTTACGGACAGTTCTATGGCTACACCTTC. Translated, it gives CASSYGQFYGYTF.

This clone showed up just a few times. The chain links TRBV28 to TRBJ1-4, with TRBD1 identical over 9 bases. The CDR3 has 15 residues. Losses at the gene ends were 2 bases for V and 8 bases for J; bases not matched to a gene: 6. CDR1 is MDHEN and CDR2 is SYDVKM in the germline V gene. CDR3 bases: TGTGCCAGCAGTTTAATCGGGACAGGGTTAGAAAAACTGTTTTTT. This codes for CASSLIGTGLEKLFF.